Below, 17 T cell receptor beta chains from the same sample are listed, as sequenced in a study of cytomegalovirus exposure and HLA in healthy donors (dated by TCRdb to about 2017). The library was prepared using the immunoSEQ multiplex PCR assay. The multiplex PCR relied on a mix of 60 forward primers for TCR Vbeta segments and 13 reverse primers for TCR Jbeta segments. In TCRdb, the immuneACCESS table is reduced to in-frame sequences with V and J assigned. These tables do not hold every clone; where another copy was compared, an unresolved V gene accounts for under half, and the others remain unexplained. The sample includes over 200,000 clones, with more than 75% observed a single time. Together, the top ten hold 3% to 4% of the sample. Sample: PBMCs. The receptor set was obtained from a male donor in good health and CMV-seronegative.

CDR3 loop: CASSLFGGQTNTGELFF. CDR3 bases: TGTGCCAGCAGCTTGTTCGGGGGACAGACGAACACCGGGGAGCTGTTTTTT. This chain connects TRBV11-2 to TRBJ2-2, with TRBD1 as a possible D gene (7 bases). V was pared by 3 bases and J by 0 bases, with 14 bases between. CDR1 is SGHAT and CDR2 is FQNNGV in the germline V gene. The CDR3 length is 17 residues.

The rearrangement joins TRBV6-6 to TRBJ1-1; 11 bases line up with TRBD1. This CDR3 is 15 amino acids long. V shed 6 bases and J 0 bases; nucleotides not matched to a gene: 3. The germline V gene encodes CDR1 MNHNY and CDR2 SVGAGI (reference sequence). Here the CDR3 reads CASRGTGGMNTEAFF. The CDR3 nucleotides are TGTGCCAGCAGGGGGACAGGGGGGATGAACACTGAAGCTTTCTTT.

The rearrangement links TRBV6-5 to TRBJ1-1; TRBD1 matches 8 bases. CDR1 and CDR2 from the germline V gene are MNHEY and SVGAGI. The J segment lost 4 bases and the V segment lost 4 bases, leaving 11 bases of the junction unmatched. The CDR3 spans 16 residues. The CDR3 DNA reads TGTGCCAGCAGTTTGACAGGGGTTCTGCGGGGCACTGAAGCTTTCTTT. It yields the protein CASSLTGVLRGTEAFF.

On this clone: A read error may produce the germline difference seen at one junction end. The CDR3 coding sequence is TGTTCCAGCAGCTTTGCCCCAGGGGGCCGTAATAGGGTTGGTGGCTACACCTTC. Translated, it gives CSSSFAPGGRNRVGGYTF. This chain uses TRBV7-9 with TRBJ1-2; 8 bases are shared with TRBD1. This CDR3 spans 18 amino acids. Germline CDR1 and CDR2: SEHNR and FQNEAQ (reference sequence).

This clone was recorded a few times. V and J are TRBV6-5 and TRBJ1-6; TRBD1 aligns across 9 bases. V lost 4 bases, J lost 11 bases, and 9 bases stayed unmatched. Germline CDR1 reads MNHEY; CDR2 reads SVGAGI. This CDR3 has 15 amino acids. The CDR3 spells CASSSTGTGIAPLHF. CDR3 sequence (DNA): TGTGCCAGCAGTTCCACCGGGACAGGGATAGCACCCCTCCACTTT.

The chain has TRBV7-9 and TRBJ2-2, with a weak D call TRBD2 (5 bases). Per germline, CDR1 SEHNR and CDR2 FQNEAQ (reference sequence). Trimming took 8 bases from V and 4 from J, leaving 17 bases between them. This CDR3 is 15 amino acids long. CDR3 loop: CASAPRGLATGELFF. CDR3 DNA sequence: TGTGCCAGCGCCCCGAGAGGGCTGGCCACCGGGGAGCTGTTTTTT.

V gene TRBV13 combines with J gene TRBJ2-7; 8 nucleotides agree with TRBD1. CDR3 size: 16 residues. The V gene's germline CDR1 is PRHDT and CDR2 FYEKMQ (reference sequence). The ends lost 1 base at V and 2 bases at J; junction bases unmatched: 7. The CDR3, as DNA: TGTGCCAGCAGCTTAGTCATTGGGACAGGTCCCTACGAGCAGTACTTC. Protein: CASSLVIGTGPYEQYF.

This chain connects TRBV30 to TRBJ2-7; 7 bases are shared with TRBD2. V lost 4 bases to trimming and J lost 3 bases; unmatched junction nucleotides: 3. The CDR3 runs 12 residues. The germline V gene encodes CDR1 GTSNPN and CDR2 SVGIG (reference sequence). The CDR3 reads CAWTSSGYEQYF. The CDR3 DNA follows: TGTGCCTGGACTTCTAGCGGCTACGAGCAGTACTTC.

The genes are TRBV5-1 and TRBJ1-4, with D perhaps TRBD1 (5 bases). Germline CDR1 is SGHRS and CDR2 is YFSETQ. The CDR3 has 15 residues. The ends were cut back, 4 bases at V and 5 bases at J, with 15 bases in the middle. CDR3 protein: CASSTVGGPNEKLFF. The CDR3 DNA sequence: TGCGCCAGCAGCACCGTCGGGGGTCCCAATGAAAAACTGTTTTTT. The entire variable domain, with the rest obtained from reference TRBV5-1 and TRBJ1-4, is as follows: KAGVTQTPRYLIKTRGQQVTLSCSPISGHRSVSWYQQTPGQGLQFLFEYFSETQRNKGNFPGRFSGRQFSNSRSEMNVSTLELGDSALYLCASSTVGGPNEKLFFGSGTQLSVL.

This chain connects TRBV6-5 to TRBJ2-7; 8 nucleotides match TRBD1. The V gene end was trimmed by 10 bases and the J gene end by 5 bases; junction bases not matched to a gene: 16. This CDR3 comprises 15 residues. CDR1 is MNHEY and CDR2 is SVGAGI in the germline V gene. This CDR3 reads CATTRTGGRLNEQYF. The CDR3 nucleotides are TGTGCCACTACGCGAACAGGGGGGCGATTGAACGAGCAGTACTTC.

V gene TRBV18 combines with J gene TRBJ2-7, with a tentative D call TRBD2 (6 bases). The germline gives CDR1 KGHSH, CDR2 LQKENI. The V and J ends lost 1 base and 3 bases respectively, with 10 bases between them. This CDR3 is built from 14 residues. The CDR3 region is CASSPLASDYEQYF. For the CDR3, the DNA is TGTGCCAGCTCACCACTGGCTAGCGACTACGAGCAGTACTTC.

This clone was picked up a small number of times. The chain is built from TRBV27 and TRBJ1-1; TRBD1 matches 8 bases. Trimming at V came to 8 bases and at J to 1 base, leaving 6 bases not matched to a gene. In germline, CDR1 is MNHEY, CDR2 SMNVEV (reference sequence). This CDR3 contains 14 residues. Here the CDR3 reads CASVSGTGNTEAFF. In DNA, the CDR3 is TGTGCCAGCGTCTCCGGGACAGGGAACACTGAAGCTTTCTTT.

J is TRBJ2-3 and V is TRBV4-1; TRBD2 matches at 9 bases. The CDR3 spans 17 residues. V lost 0 bases, J lost 4 bases, and 8 bases stayed unmatched. In germline, CDR1 is MGHRA, CDR2 YSYEKL. The CDR3 is CASSQDRSSGSSDTQYF. In DNA, the CDR3 is TGCGCCAGCAGCCAAGACAGGAGTAGCGGGAGTTCAGATACGCAGTATTTT.

V usage is TRBV11-1 and J usage is TRBJ2-3, with TRBD2 identical over 12 bases. Per the germline V gene, CDR1 is SGHAT and CDR2 is FQDESV (reference sequence). This CDR3 spans 15 amino acids. V shed 2 bases, J shed 5 bases, and the junction held 2 bases outside the gene matches. The CDR3 nucleotides are TGTGCCAGCAGCTTAAGGACTAGCGGGAAAGATACGCAGTATTTT. Translating gives CASSLRTSGKDTQYF. Variable domain in full (rest from reference TRBV11-1 and TRBJ2-3): EAEVAQSPRYKITEKSQAVAFWCDPISGHATLYWYRQILGQGPELLVQFQDESVVDDSQLPKDRFSAERLKGVDSTLKIQPAELGDSAMYLCASSLRTSGKDTQYFGPGTRLTVL.

Only one count was recorded for this clone. V usage is TRBV21-1 and J usage is TRBJ1-5. TRBV21-1 is described as a pseudogene. This CDR3 is 14 amino acids long. CDR3 coding DNA: TGTGCCAGCAGCACCTCCGGCGGGGCCCAGCCCCAGCATTTT. Translated, it gives CASSTSGGAQPQHF.

The chain employs TRBV28 and TRBJ1-1; 8 bases line up with TRBD1. Germline V lookup: CDR1 MDHEN, CDR2 SYDVKM. The ends lost 5 bases at V and 3 bases at J; junction bases unmatched: 8. CDR3 length: 15 residues. The DNA of the CDR3 is TGTGCCAGCAGTCAGGTCATGACAGGGGACACTGAAGCTTTCTTT. Protein product: CASSQVMTGDTEAFF.

The V and J genes are TRBV5-1 and TRBJ2-5; D is possibly TRBD2 (5 bases). Germline V gene data show CDR1 as SGHRS and CDR2 as YFSETQ. CDR3 length equals 15 residues. Trimming removed 0 bases at V and 4 bases at J, with 13 bases between. The CDR3 is CASSLASGVGETQYF. The CDR3 DNA reads as TGCGCCAGCAGCTTGGCCTCCGGGGTTGGAGAGACCCAGTACTTC.